The present entry profiles one T cell receptor beta chain with its context. Some clones are missing from TCRdb's copy, which holds only in-frame ones; the method was immunoSEQ multiplex PCR. The data contain about 76,000 clones, about 80% of them singletons. These data come from a study of OX40 agonist ivuxolimab in advanced cancers. Trimming removed 0 bases from V and 7 bases from J, with 12 bases in between. Germline V lookup: CDR1 LGHNA, CDR2 YSLEER. The CDR3 length is 15 residues. The TCR sequence derives from an adult with an advanced solid tumor such as melanoma, head and neck, liver or kidney cancer. Sequences were derived from CD4+ or CD8+ T cells sorted from blood, sampled in a trial of the OX40 agonist ivuxolimab. V is TRBV4-3 and J is TRBJ2-2; possible D gene TRBD1, 6 bases. CDR3 residues: CASSQEPGVSGELFF. The CDR3 DNA sequence: TGCGCCAGCAGCCAAGAGCCAGGGGTTAGCGGGGAGCTGTTTTTT.